What follows are 22 T cell receptor beta chains derived from one specimen sequenced in a study of blood T cell repertoires in COVID-19. The protocol was immunoSEQ multiplex PCR, while the TCRdb copy is restricted to in-frame clones and leaves out a portion. The sample shows 90,000 to 150,000 clones, about 85% of them seen only once. What was sequenced was peripheral blood. The receptor set was obtained from a man aged 60 to 69 with acute or convalescent COVID-19.

This clone was seen once. The chain carries TRBV5-4 and TRBJ2-1, with TRBD2 identical over 13 bases. The CDR3 loop spans 15 amino acids. Per the germline V gene, CDR1 is SGHNT and CDR2 is YYREEE (reference sequence). With 3 bases clipped from V and 5 bases from J, the junction kept 2 bases outside the gene matches. The CDR3 loop is CASSYGTSGNNEQFF. The CDR3 region has the DNA TGTGCCAGCAGCTACGGGACTAGCGGGAACAATGAGCAGTTCTTC.

The genes are TRBV28 and TRBJ2-2, with D possibly TRBD2 on 5 matching bases. Germline V gene data show CDR1 as MDHEN and CDR2 as SYDVKM. V shed 3 bases and J shed 4 bases, with 12 bases lying between them. The CDR3 is 15 residues long. CDR3 in amino acids: CASSFPLAGTGELFF. The CDR3 DNA is TGTGCCAGCAGTTTCCCCCTAGCAGGCACCGGGGAGCTGTTTTTT. The full variable domain, with the rest looked up from reference TRBV28 and TRBJ2-2, is DVKVTQSSRYLVKRTGEKVFLECVQDMDHENMFWYRQDPGLGLRLIYFSYDVKMKEKGDIPEGYSVSREKKERFSLILESASTNQTSMYLCASSFPLAGTGELFFGEGSRLTVL.

The chain has TRBV6-6 and TRBJ2-1; 13 bases line up with TRBD2. The J segment lost 4 bases and the V segment lost 5 bases, leaving 17 bases of the junction unmatched. The CDR3 contains 20 residues. Germline V gene data show CDR1 as MNHNY and CDR2 as SVGAGI (reference sequence). DNA for the CDR3: TGTGCCAGCAGTCCGCTCATACCTAGACTAGCGGGAGGTCTGTACAATGAGCAGTTCTTC. Encoded protein: CASSPLIPRLAGGLYNEQFF.

V usage is TRBV30 and J usage is TRBJ2-3; 11 positions agree with TRBD1. The germline V gene has CDR1 GTSNPN and CDR2 SVGIG (reference sequence). V lost 3 bases and J lost 4; bases outside the gene matches: 6. The CDR3 runs to 15 residues. The CDR3 is CAWSDGQGAADTQYF. DNA of the CDR3: TGTGCCTGGAGCGACGGACAGGGGGCTGCAGATACGCAGTATTTT.

This chain links TRBV29-1 with TRBJ2-1; 7 bases are shared with TRBD1. V dropped 4 bases and J dropped 1; count of bases not matched to a gene: 1. The CDR3 consists of 13 residues. CDR1 and CDR2 (germline): SQVTM, ANQGSEA. As DNA, the CDR3 is TGCAGCGTTGCCAGGGGGTCCTACAATGAGCAGTTCTTC. Translated, it gives CSVARGSYNEQFF.

V is TRBV6-5 and J is TRBJ1-2; the match to TRBD1 covers 9 bases. The V gene end was trimmed by 6 bases and the J gene end by 6 bases; junction bases not matched to a gene: 11. CDR1 is MNHEY and CDR2 is SVGAGI in the germline V gene. This CDR3 has 15 residues. The CDR3 nucleotides read TGTGCCAGCAGCTCCGACCCCGGGACAGGGAATGGCTACACCTTC. It yields the protein CASSSDPGTGNGYTF.

The chain couples TRBV19 to TRBJ1-5; 8 nucleotides line up with TRBD1. Germline CDR1 reads LNHDA; CDR2 reads SQIVND (reference sequence). The ends lost 7 bases at V and 4 bases at J; junction bases unmatched: 9. The CDR3 loop spans 15 amino acids. CDR3 in amino acids: CASTPRDRGNQPQHF. The CDR3 nucleotides are TGTGCCAGTACTCCGAGAGACAGGGGTAATCAGCCCCAGCATTTT.

The count of this clone is one. The chain employs TRBV28 and TRBJ2-2; TRBD2 matches at 7 bases. The CDR3 contains 16 residues. V shed 3 bases, J shed 4 bases, and the junction held 8 bases outside the gene matches. Germline CDR1 is MDHEN and CDR2 is SYDVKM. The CDR3, as DNA: TGTGCCAGCAGTTTCGAGGCCGGGGGGAGCACCGGGGAGCTGTTTTTT. Residues: CASSFEAGGSTGELFF. Complete variable domain (other parts from reference TRBV28 and TRBJ2-2): DVKVTQSSRYLVKRTGEKVFLECVQDMDHENMFWYRQDPGLGLRLIYFSYDVKMKEKGDIPEGYSVSREKKERFSLILESASTNQTSMYLCASSFEAGGSTGELFFGEGSRLTVL.

This clone was observed a single time. The CDR3 protein is CASSQEQGAREQYF. The CDR3 DNA follows: TGCGCCAGCAGCCAAGAACAGGGGGCGCGAGAGCAGTACTTC. This chain connects TRBV4-3 to TRBJ2-7; 9 bases align to TRBD1. With 0 bases clipped from V and 7 bases from J, the junction kept 4 bases outside the gene matches. Germline values: CDR1 LGHNA, CDR2 YSLEER. There are 14 residues in the CDR3.

This chain uses TRBV20-1 with TRBJ1-2, with a weak D call TRBD1 (5 bases). CDR3 length: 10 residues. V was pared by 5 bases and J by 5 bases, with 6 bases between. Germline lookup yields CDR1 DFQATT and CDR2 SNEGSKA (reference sequence). CDR3 DNA: TGCAGTGCTGGACAATATGGCTACACCTTC. Translation: CSAGQYGYTF.

The DNA for the CDR3 is TGTGCCAGCAGTCCCTTGGGAGGTCCCTACGAGCAGTACTTC. Residues: CASSPLGGPYEQYF. This rearrangement joins TRBV6-1 to TRBJ2-7; a possible D gene is TRBD2 (6 bases). Trimming removed 5 bases from V and 2 bases from J, with 13 bases in between. The CDR3 has 14 amino acids. In germline, CDR1 is MNHNS, CDR2 SASEGT.

The CDR3 loop reads CASNRDRNQETQYF. Here the CDR3 DNA reads TGTGCCAGCAACCGGGACAGGAACCAAGAGACCCAGTACTTC. The V call is TRBV6-5, the J call TRBJ2-5; the match to TRBD1 covers 8 bases. The junction had 4 bases not matched to a gene; V was cut back by 7 bases and J by 0 bases. Germline CDR1 reads MNHEY; CDR2 reads SVGAGI. This CDR3 has 14 amino acids.

This clone is a singleton in its sample. The rearrangement links TRBV5-5 to TRBJ2-7, with 10 bases lining up with TRBD1. V lost 4 bases to trimming and J lost 7 bases; unmatched junction nucleotides: 8. In germline, CDR1 is SGHKS, CDR2 YYEKEE (reference sequence). The CDR3 is 14 residues long. CDR3 in amino acids: CASSPWDRGREQYF. The DNA for the CDR3 is TGTGCCAGCAGCCCCTGGGACAGGGGTCGGGAGCAGTACTTC.

The chain is built from TRBV9 and TRBJ2-3; D possibly corresponds to TRBD1 (5 bases). This CDR3 comprises 18 residues. Germline assignment: CDR1 SGDLS and CDR2 YYNGEE. V was trimmed by 3 bases and J by 4 bases, leaving 24 bases between them. The CDR3 is CASSGTADRGYGPDTQYF. Written as DNA, the CDR3 is TGTGCCAGCAGCGGGACCGCTGATAGGGGATACGGGCCAGATACGCAGTATTTT.

The chain joins TRBV7-2 to TRBJ2-2; 8 bases line up with TRBD2. Trimming removed 1 base from V and 0 bases from J; junction bases left unmatched: 7. CDR1 SGHTA and CDR2 FQGNSA come from the germline V gene. CDR3 length: 18 residues. CDR3 residues: CASSLVGTRRPNTGELFF. CDR3 nucleotides: TGTGCCAGCAGCTTAGTAGGGACTAGACGTCCGAACACCGGGGAGCTGTTTTTT.

The chain combines TRBV10-3 with TRBJ1-2; 8 nucleotides align to TRBD1. V shed 10 bases and J 7 bases; nucleotides not matched to a gene: 11. This CDR3 spans 13 amino acids. CDR1 and CDR2 (germline): ENHRY, SYGVKD. CDR3 nucleotides: TGTGCCACCAAAGTACAGGGGGACGCTGGCTACACCTTC. Translation: CATKVQGDAGYTF.

The chain is built from TRBV30 and TRBJ2-7; 9 bases fit TRBD1. The V gene end was trimmed by 5 bases and the J gene end by 6 bases; junction bases not matched to a gene: 8. Germline CDR1 GTSNPN, CDR2 SVGIG (reference sequence). The CDR3 is 13 amino acids. The CDR3 nucleotides read TGTGCCTGGGCGGGACAGGGAATAGGCGAGCAGTACTTC. Amino acids: CAWAGQGIGEQYF.

The chain uses TRBV11-2 and TRBJ2-7; D possibly corresponds to TRBD2 (5 bases). CDR1 SGHAT and CDR2 FQNNGV come from the germline V gene. Deletions cut 8 bases from V and 5 bases from J, with 19 bases between. The CDR3 length is 14 residues. CDR3 nucleotides: TGTGCCAGCGGCCGCGGGCGGAGGAATGACGAGCAGTACTTC. The encoded protein is CASGRGRRNDEQYF.

V gene TRBV13 combines with J gene TRBJ2-3; 8 bases line up with TRBD2. Trimming removed 1 base from V and 5 bases from J; junction bases left unmatched: 2. CDR3 size: 14 residues. Germline V gives CDR1 PRHDT, CDR2 FYEKMQ (reference sequence). Written as DNA, the CDR3 is TGTGCCAGCAGCTTAGTAGCGGGGCGAGATACGCAGTATTTT. It is translated as CASSLVAGRDTQYF.

This chain joins TRBV9 and TRBJ2-1; tentative D call: TRBD2 (6 bases). Germline CDR1 SGDLS, CDR2 YYNGEE. CDR3 length equals 16 residues. Trimming stripped 2 bases from V and 8 bases from J, with 20 bases between. The CDR3 DNA is TGTGCCAGCAGCGTGTCGAGCGGGCGGAGGGAGCATGAGCAGTTCTTC. Translated, it gives CASSVSSGRREHEQFF.

J is TRBJ1-6 and V is TRBV30; 7 nucleotides align to TRBD1. The CDR3 length is 14 residues. The junction had 7 bases not matched to a gene; V was cut back by 4 bases and J by 7 bases. Germline lookup yields CDR1 GTSNPN and CDR2 SVGIG (reference sequence). DNA of the CDR3: TGTGCCTGGAATAAGGCCAGGGGGAATTCACCCCTCCACTTT. Its translation is CAWNKARGNSPLHF.

The chain recombines TRBV6-2 or TRBV6-3 with TRBJ2-5, with 11 bases aligning to TRBD1. The J call may be in error: the DNA end matches TRBJ2-4 better. Germline loops: CDR1 MNHEY, CDR2 SVGEGT. CDR3 length equals 16 residues. The CDR3 nucleotides read TGTGCCAGCAGCGCGGCCGGGACAGGGGGACTGCCCATTCAGTACTTC. Protein product: CASSAAGTGGLPIQYF.